A single sample gave rise to the 17 T cell receptor beta chains below, sequenced in a study of low-dose radiotherapy and immunotherapy resistance in tumors. Both TCRalpha and TCRbeta chains were reverse transcribed with V-gene-specific primers. TCRs underwent approximately 20 PCR cycles of amplification with a constant-region primer and V-primer adapter. TCRdb used MiXCR to reprocess the reads, holding one entry per CDR3 protein. Of around 80,000 distinct CDR3 sequences detected, approximately 17% appear once; the ten largest clones hold more than 4.5%. Indicated time point: before trial treatment. This specimen was PBMCs, taken before treatment. These TCRs come from a male donor with prostate cancer.

This clonotype came up many times. This sequence joins TRBV30 and TRBJ2-3; no reliable D call. Per germline, CDR1 GTSNPN and CDR2 SVGIG (reference sequence). CDR3 length: 14 amino acids. V lost 0 bases, J lost 0 bases, and 7 bases lay in between. CDR3 loop: CAWSVGASTDTQYF. CDR3 DNA sequence: TGTGCCTGGAGTGTCGGTGCTAGCACAGATACGCAGTATTTT.

The J gene is TRBJ2-7, the V gene TRBV5-1; tentative D call: TRBD2 (6 bases). The CDR3 is 15 amino acids. Germline V gives CDR1 SGHRS, CDR2 YFSETQ. Trimming shortened V by 0 bases and J by 2 bases, and 12 bases separated the two germline ends. The CDR3: CASSLARTNTYEQYF. In DNA, the CDR3 is TGCGCCAGCAGCTTGGCTAGGACTAACACCTACGAGCAGTACTTC. The entire variable domain, with the rest obtained from reference TRBV5-1 and TRBJ2-7, is as follows: KAGVTQTPRYLIKTRGQQVTLSCSPISGHRSVSWYQQTPGQGLQFLFEYFSETQRNKGNFPGRFSGRQFSNSRSEMNVSTLELGDSALYLCASSLARTNTYEQYFGPGTRLTVT.

This clonotype was detected ten times or more. The chain recombines TRBV10-3 with TRBJ1-2, with TRBD1 identical over 7 bases. The CDR3 loop spans 14 amino acids. J gave up 6 bases and V 7 bases, and 11 bases lay outside the gene matches. Germline lookup yields CDR1 ENHRY and CDR2 SYGVKD. The DNA of the CDR3 is TGTGCCATCAAAGAAGGTTCAGGGGGAGATGGCTACACCTTC. Protein product: CAIKEGSGGDGYTF.

This clonotype has ten or more counts. V is TRBV27 and J is TRBJ2-7; possible D gene TRBD1, 6 bases. This CDR3 comprises 13 residues. Germline V CDR1 and CDR2: MNHEY, SMNVEV (reference sequence). V was shortened by 8 bases and J by 3 bases, with 14 bases between the two germline ends. CDR3 residues: CASRMSRGYEQYF. For the CDR3, the DNA is TGTGCCAGCCGAATGTCCAGGGGCTACGAGCAGTACTTC.

This clonotype appeared many times. The junction departs from the called germline gene at one end, perhaps through a read error. The chain employs TRBV5-1 and TRBJ2-7; D is perhaps TRBD1 (5 bases). Germline CDR1 SGHRS, CDR2 YFSETQ. This CDR3 is built from 14 residues. CDR3 residues: CASSLQGSSYEQYF. CDR3 DNA sequence: TGTGCCAGCAGCTTGCAGGGCAGCTCCTACGAGCAGTACTTC.

This clonotype was counted at least ten times. The V call is TRBV20-1, the J call TRBJ1-4; D uncertain. Trimming pared 2 bases from V and 7 bases from J, leaving 14 bases between. Germline V CDR1 and CDR2: DFQATT, SNEGSKA (reference sequence). The CDR3 has 14 residues. The CDR3 loop is CSARSDSWGEKLFF. The CDR3 bases are TGCAGTGCTAGAAGTGACTCCTGGGGTGAAAAACTGTTTTTT.

This clonotype has at least ten counts. V and J are TRBV6-2 or TRBV6-3 and TRBJ2-1; D not resolved. This CDR3 has 11 amino acids. Per the germline V gene, CDR1 is MNHEY and CDR2 is SVGEGT. The V and J ends lost 6 bases and 7 bases respectively, with 7 bases between them. The CDR3 protein is CASRSLNEQFF. The CDR3 bases are TGTGCCAGCAGATCGCTAAATGAGCAGTTCTTC.

V usage is TRBV12-5 and J usage is TRBJ2-7, with D tentatively TRBD2 (5 bases). Germline CDR1 reads LGHNT; CDR2 reads FRNRAP. V was cut by 8 bases and J by 4 bases, with 9 bases left in between. This CDR3 is 11 amino acids long. The CDR3 DNA reads TGTGCTAGTATCGGGATTTACGAGCAGTACTTC. Translated, it gives CASIGIYEQYF.

This clonotype was picked up many times. The chain has TRBV6-2 or TRBV6-3 and TRBJ1-5; 7 bases align to TRBD1. The CDR3 has 15 amino acids. Per germline, CDR1 MNHEY and CDR2 SVGEGT. V lost 4 bases, J lost 0 bases, and 3 bases stayed unmatched. CDR3 loop: CASSSGTVSNQPQHF. The CDR3 DNA reads TGTGCCAGCAGTTCCGGGACAGTTAGCAATCAGCCCCAGCATTTT.

This clonotype was counted a few times. This chain links TRBV7-2 with TRBJ2-2; D unclear. The germline V gene encodes CDR1 SGHTA and CDR2 FQGNSA. The length of the CDR3 is 12 residues. In DNA, the CDR3 is TGTGGGCGGAACTGGAACACCGGGGAGCTGTTTTTT. Translation gives CGRNWNTGELFF.

This clonotype was found many times. The chain carries TRBV18 and TRBJ2-7, with TRBD2 as a possible D gene (7 bases). V gave up 3 bases and J gave up 5 bases, with 14 bases separating them. Germline values: CDR1 KGHSH, CDR2 LQKENI. The CDR3 covers 14 residues. CDR3 DNA: TGTGCCAGCTCACCGGATCGGGGGGCCCACGAGCAGTACTTC. This encodes CASSPDRGAHEQYF.

The table lists this clonotype with many counts. J is TRBJ1-1 and V is TRBV9; the D gene is possibly TRBD1 (5 bases). The V and J ends lost 0 bases and 10 bases respectively, with 16 bases between them. This CDR3 comprises 14 residues. Germline CDR1 is SGDLS and CDR2 is YYNGEE. As DNA, the CDR3 is TGTGCCAGCAGCGTAGGAGGGGAGTTCGTAGGAGCTTTCTTT. Translating it yields CASSVGGEFVGAFF.

The sample holds many counts of this clonotype. The rearrangement joins TRBV20-1 to TRBJ1-2, with D maybe TRBD1 (5 bases). Germline assignment: CDR1 DFQATT and CDR2 SNEGSKA (reference sequence). There are 13 residues in the CDR3. Trimming pared 0 bases from V and 3 bases from J, leaving 8 bases between. The CDR3 sequence is CSARDTGDYGYTF. CDR3 in DNA: TGCAGTGCTAGAGATACGGGGGACTATGGCTACACCTTC.

This clonotype was seen ten or more times. The chain couples TRBV29-1 to TRBJ2-2; D could derive from TRBD1 or TRBD2 (6 bases each). The germline V and J ends were trimmed by 4 bases and 0 bases, with 12 bases remaining between them. The germline CDR1 and CDR2 sequences are SQVTM and ANQGSEA. The CDR3 extends over 15 amino acids. The CDR3 here is CSVAWRDTNTGELFF. DNA of the CDR3: TGCAGCGTTGCGTGGCGGGACACGAACACCGGGGAGCTGTTTTTT.

This clonotype was detected many times. The chain is built from TRBV11-2 and TRBJ2-1; tentative D call: TRBD1 (5 bases). The CDR3 extends over 15 amino acids. The V gene lost 2 bases and the J gene lost 6 bases, with 14 bases spanning the gap. CDR1 and CDR2 from the germline V gene are SGHAT and FQNNGV. The DNA for the CDR3 is TGTGCCAGCAGCTTAAAGTGGGCAGGGTCCAATGAGCAGTTCTTC. It yields the protein CASSLKWAGSNEQFF.

Ten or more counts support this clonotype. The genes are TRBV6-5 and TRBJ1-5; D might be TRBD1 (5 bases). The V and J ends lost 5 bases and 0 bases respectively, with 8 bases between them. CDR1 and CDR2 from the germline V gene are MNHEY and SVGAGI. The CDR3 is 14 amino acids. CDR3 amino acids: CASSRGNSNQPQHF. CDR3 DNA: TGTGCCAGCAGTCGGGGGAATAGCAATCAGCCCCAGCATTTT.

A few counts support this clonotype. The chain is built from TRBV19 and TRBJ2-2; D gene uncertain. Looked up from germline, CDR1 is LNHDA and CDR2 is SQIVND (reference sequence). V lost 3 bases and J lost 0, with 20 bases in between. The CDR3 is made up of 19 amino acids. CDR3 sequence reads: CASSILFFQRNSNTGELFF. CDR3 nucleotides: TGTGCCAGTAGTATCCTTTTCTTTCAGCGCAATTCGAACACCGGGGAGCTGTTTTTT.